The T cell receptor (beta chain) under discussion was sequenced for a study of human thymus T cells. Repertoires were generated with immunoSEQ multiplex PCR, while TCRdb's copy carries only in-frame clones and drops some. The sample consists of roughly 120,000 clones, 90% to 95% of them appearing once. This clone was detected only once. What it binds is unknown. From resections taken during corrective heart surgery, the thymus tissue was obtained. Healthy Finnish infants undergoing corrective surgery for congenital heart defects were used as donors. This CDR3 has 18 amino acids. V was pared by 6 bases and J by 5 bases, with 12 bases of the junction left unmatched. Germline V gene lookup returns CDR1 LNHDA and CDR2 SQIVND (reference sequence). Study-level points and caveats: The authors found apparently biased V and J gene usage in thymic and blood repertoires. Thymic repertoires from unrelated individuals overlapped highly, related research reported.

This receptor was taken from a boy in the first two years of life with a congenital heart defect but otherwise immunologically healthy. The sample was thymus tissue. The chain is built from TRBV19 and TRBJ2-3; 15 bases agree with TRBD2. The DNA of the CDR3 is TGTGCCAGTAGCAACAGGACTAGCGGGGGGGCCTTAGGAGATACGCAGTATTTT. Translating gives CASSNRTSGGALGDTQYF.